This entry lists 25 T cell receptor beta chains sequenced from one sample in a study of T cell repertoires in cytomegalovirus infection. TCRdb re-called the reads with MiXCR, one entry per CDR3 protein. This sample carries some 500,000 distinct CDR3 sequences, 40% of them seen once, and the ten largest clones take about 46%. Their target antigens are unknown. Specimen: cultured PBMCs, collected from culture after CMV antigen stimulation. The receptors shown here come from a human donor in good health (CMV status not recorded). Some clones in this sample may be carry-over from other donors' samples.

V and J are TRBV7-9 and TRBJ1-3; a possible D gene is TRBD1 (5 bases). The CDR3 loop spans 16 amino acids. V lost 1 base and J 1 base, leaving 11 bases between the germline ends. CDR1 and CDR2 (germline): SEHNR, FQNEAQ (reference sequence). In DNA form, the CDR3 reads TGTGCCAGCAGCTTAGGGGGCCGACTATCTGGAAACACCATATATTTT. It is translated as CASSLGGRLSGNTIYF.

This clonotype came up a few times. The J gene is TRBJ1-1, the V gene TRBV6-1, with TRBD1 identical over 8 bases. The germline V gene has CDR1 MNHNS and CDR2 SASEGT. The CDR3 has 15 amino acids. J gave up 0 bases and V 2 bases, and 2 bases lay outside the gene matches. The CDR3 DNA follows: TGTGCCAGCAGTGAAACAGGGGGGATGAACACTGAAGCTTTCTTT. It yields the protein CASSETGGMNTEAFF.

CDR3 loop: CASSQPGTSVDTQYF. For the CDR3, the DNA is TGTGCCAGCAGTCAGCCCGGGACTAGCGTAGATACGCAGTATTTT. V gene TRBV28 combines with J gene TRBJ2-3; 10 bases line up with TRBD2. The CDR3 totals 15 residues. V shed 5 bases, J shed 5 bases, and the junction held 7 bases outside the gene matches. CDR1 and CDR2 (germline): MDHEN, SYDVKM.

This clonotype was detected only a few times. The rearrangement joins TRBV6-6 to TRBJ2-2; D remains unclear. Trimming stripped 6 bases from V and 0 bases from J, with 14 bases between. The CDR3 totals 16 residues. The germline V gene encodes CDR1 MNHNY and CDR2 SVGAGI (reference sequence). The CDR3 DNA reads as TGTGCCAGCAGCGTCTACGCACTGTCGAACACCGGGGAGCTGTTTTTT. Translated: CASSVYALSNTGELFF.

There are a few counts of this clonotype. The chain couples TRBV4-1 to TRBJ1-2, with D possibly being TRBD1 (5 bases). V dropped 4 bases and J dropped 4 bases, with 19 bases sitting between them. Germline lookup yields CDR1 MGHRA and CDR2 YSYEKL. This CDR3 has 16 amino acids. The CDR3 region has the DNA TGCGCCAGCAGCCTCGCCGGGGGGATCGTCGTCTATGGCTACACCTTC. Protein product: CASSLAGGIVVYGYTF.

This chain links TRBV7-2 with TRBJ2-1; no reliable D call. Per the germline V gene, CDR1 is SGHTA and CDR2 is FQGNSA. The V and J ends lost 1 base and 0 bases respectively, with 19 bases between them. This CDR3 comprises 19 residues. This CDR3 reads CASSLDLYTGLSSYNEQFF. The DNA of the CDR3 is TGTGCCAGCAGCTTAGATTTGTACACGGGCCTGAGCTCCTACAATGAGCAGTTCTTC.

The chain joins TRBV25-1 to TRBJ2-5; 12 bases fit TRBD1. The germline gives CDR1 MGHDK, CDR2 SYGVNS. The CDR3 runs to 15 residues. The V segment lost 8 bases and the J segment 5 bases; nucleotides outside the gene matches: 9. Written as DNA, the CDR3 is TGTGCCAGCGGGAAGGGACAGGGGGCCGTGGAGACCCAGTACTTC. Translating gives CASGKGQGAVETQYF.

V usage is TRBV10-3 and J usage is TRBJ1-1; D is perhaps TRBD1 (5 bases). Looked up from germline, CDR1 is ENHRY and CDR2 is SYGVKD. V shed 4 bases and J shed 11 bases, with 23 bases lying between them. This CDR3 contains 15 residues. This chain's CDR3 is CAISAAIADTGSAFF. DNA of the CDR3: TGTGCCATCAGTGCCGCAATCGCGGACACGGGGTCGGCTTTCTTT.

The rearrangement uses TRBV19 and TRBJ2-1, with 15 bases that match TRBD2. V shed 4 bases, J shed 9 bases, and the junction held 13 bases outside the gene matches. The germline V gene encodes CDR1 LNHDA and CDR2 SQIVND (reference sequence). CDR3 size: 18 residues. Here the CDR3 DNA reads TGTGCCAGTAGTAGGACTAGCGGGAGGGGTTCGCTTTATGGTGAGCAGTTCTTC. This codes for CASSRTSGRGSLYGEQFF.

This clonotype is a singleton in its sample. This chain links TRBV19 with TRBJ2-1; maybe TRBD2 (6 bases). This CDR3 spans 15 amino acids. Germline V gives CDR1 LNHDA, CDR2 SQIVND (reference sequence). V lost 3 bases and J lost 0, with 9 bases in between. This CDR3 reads CASSMEGSSYNEQFF. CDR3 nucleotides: TGTGCCAGTAGTATGGAGGGGAGCTCCTACAATGAGCAGTTCTTC.

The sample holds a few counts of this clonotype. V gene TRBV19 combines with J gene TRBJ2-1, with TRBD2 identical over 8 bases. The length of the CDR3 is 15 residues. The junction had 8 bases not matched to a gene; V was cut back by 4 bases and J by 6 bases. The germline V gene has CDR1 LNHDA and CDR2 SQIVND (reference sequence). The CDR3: CASSKGLAGGNEQFF. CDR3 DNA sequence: TGTGCCAGTAGTAAAGGGCTGGCGGGAGGCAATGAGCAGTTCTTC.

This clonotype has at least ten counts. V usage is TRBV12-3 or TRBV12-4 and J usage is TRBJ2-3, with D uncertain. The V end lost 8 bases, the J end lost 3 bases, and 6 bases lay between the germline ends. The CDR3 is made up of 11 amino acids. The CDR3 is CASLRTDTQYF. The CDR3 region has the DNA TGTGCCAGCCTAAGGACAGATACGCAGTATTTT.

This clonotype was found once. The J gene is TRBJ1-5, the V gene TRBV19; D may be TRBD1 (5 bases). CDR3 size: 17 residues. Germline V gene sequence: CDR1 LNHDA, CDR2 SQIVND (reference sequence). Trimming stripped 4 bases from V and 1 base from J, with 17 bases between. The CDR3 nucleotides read TGTGCCAGTAGTACCCCGTGGGGCTCCACAAGCAATCAGCCCCAGCATTTT. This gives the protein CASSTPWGSTSNQPQHF.

The CDR3 region has the DNA TGTGCCAGCTCACCACTCCCGGGCCGGGAGGAAAAACTGTTTTTT. Its protein is CASSPLPGREEKLFF. This chain connects TRBV18 to TRBJ1-4; D is undetermined. Trimming stripped 1 base from V and 8 bases from J, with 14 bases between. CDR3 length: 15 amino acids. Germline V CDR1 and CDR2: KGHSH, LQKENI.

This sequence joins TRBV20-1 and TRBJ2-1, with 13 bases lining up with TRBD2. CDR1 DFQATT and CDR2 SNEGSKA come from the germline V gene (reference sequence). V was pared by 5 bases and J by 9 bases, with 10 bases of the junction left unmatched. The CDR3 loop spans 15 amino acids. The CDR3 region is CSAASTSGGRAEQFF. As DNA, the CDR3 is TGCAGTGCTGCGTCGACTAGCGGGGGGCGAGCTGAGCAGTTCTTC.

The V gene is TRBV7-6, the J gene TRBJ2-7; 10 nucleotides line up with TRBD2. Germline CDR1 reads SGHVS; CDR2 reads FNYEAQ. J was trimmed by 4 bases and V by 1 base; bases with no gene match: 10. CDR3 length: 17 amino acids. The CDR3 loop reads CASSLVPQREGSYEQYF. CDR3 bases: TGTGCCAGCAGCTTAGTCCCCCAGCGGGAGGGCTCATACGAGCAGTACTTC.

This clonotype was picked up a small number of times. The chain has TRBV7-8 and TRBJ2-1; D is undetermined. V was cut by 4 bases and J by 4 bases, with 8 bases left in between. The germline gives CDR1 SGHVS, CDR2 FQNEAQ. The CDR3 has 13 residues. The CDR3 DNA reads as TGTGCCAGCAGCTCCGACTCTTACAATGAGCAGTTCTTC. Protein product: CASSSDSYNEQFF.

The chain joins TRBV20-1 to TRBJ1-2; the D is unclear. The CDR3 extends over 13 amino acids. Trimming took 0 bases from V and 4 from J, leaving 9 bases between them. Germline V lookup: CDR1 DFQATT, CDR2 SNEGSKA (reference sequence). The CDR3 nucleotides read TGCAGTGCTAGAGACTCGGGGAGCTATGGCTACACCTTC. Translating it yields CSARDSGSYGYTF.

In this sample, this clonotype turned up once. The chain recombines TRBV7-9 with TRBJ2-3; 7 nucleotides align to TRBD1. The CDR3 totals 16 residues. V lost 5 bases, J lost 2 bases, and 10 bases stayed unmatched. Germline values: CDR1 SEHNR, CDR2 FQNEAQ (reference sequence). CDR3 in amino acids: CASSPWTGGFTDTQYF. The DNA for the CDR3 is TGTGCCAGCAGCCCGTGGACAGGAGGATTCACAGATACGCAGTATTTT.

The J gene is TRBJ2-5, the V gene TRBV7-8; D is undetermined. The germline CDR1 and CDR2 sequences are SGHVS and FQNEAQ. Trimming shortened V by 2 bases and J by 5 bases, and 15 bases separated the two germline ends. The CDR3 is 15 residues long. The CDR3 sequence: CASSLPRVGGETQYF. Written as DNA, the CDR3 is TGTGCCAGCAGCTTACCCCGGGTCGGTGGGGAGACCCAGTACTTC.

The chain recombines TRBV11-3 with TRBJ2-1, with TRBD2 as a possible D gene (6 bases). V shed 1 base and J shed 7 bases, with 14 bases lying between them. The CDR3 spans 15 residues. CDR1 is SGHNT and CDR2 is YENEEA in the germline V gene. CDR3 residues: CASSLGLAFRNEQFF. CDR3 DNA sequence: TGTGCCAGCAGCTTAGGGCTAGCGTTCAGGAATGAGCAGTTCTTC.

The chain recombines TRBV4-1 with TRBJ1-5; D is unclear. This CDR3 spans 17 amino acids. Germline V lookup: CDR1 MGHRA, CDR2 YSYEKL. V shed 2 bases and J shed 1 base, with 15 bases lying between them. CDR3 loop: CASSQRIGGYSNQPQHF. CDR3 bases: TGCGCCAGCAGCCAAAGGATTGGCGGTTACAGCAATCAGCCCCAGCATTTT.

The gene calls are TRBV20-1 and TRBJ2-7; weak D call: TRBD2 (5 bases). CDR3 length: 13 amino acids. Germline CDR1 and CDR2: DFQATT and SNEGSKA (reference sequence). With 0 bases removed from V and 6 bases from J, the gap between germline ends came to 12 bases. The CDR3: CSARDPGKGEQYF. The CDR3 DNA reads TGCAGTGCTAGAGACCCCGGGAAAGGCGAGCAGTACTTC.

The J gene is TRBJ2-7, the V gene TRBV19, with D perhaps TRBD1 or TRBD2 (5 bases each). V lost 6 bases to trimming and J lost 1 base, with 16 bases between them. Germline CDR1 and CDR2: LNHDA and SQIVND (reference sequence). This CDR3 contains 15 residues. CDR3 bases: TGTGCCAGTAGCCGTCGGGGACCACAGTCCTACGAGCAGTACTTC. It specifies CASSRRGPQSYEQYF.

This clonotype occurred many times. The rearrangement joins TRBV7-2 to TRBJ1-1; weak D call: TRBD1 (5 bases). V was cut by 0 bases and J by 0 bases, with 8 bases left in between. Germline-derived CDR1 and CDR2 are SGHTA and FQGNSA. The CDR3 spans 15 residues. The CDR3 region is CASSLAGDLNTEAFF. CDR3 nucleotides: TGTGCCAGCAGCTTAGCGGGGGACCTGAACACTGAAGCTTTCTTT.